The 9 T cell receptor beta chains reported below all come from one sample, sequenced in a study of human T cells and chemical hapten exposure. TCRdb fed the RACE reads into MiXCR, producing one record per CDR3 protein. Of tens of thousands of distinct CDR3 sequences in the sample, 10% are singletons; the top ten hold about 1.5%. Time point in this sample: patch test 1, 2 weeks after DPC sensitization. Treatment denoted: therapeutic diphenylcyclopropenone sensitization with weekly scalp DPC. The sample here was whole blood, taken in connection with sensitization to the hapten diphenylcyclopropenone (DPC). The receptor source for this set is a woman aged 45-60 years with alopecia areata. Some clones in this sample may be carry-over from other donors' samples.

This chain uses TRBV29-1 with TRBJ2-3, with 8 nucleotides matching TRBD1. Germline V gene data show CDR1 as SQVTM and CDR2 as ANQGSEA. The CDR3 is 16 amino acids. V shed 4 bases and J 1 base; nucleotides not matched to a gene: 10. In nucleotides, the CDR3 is TGCAGCGTTGGGTCGGCCGGACAGGGAGGCACAGATACGCAGTATTTT. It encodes CSVGSAGQGGTDTQYF.

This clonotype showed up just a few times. CDR3 sequence reads: CASSLYRAYYEQYF. The CDR3 DNA is TGTGCCAGCAGCTTATACAGGGCCTACTACGAGCAGTACTTC. The chain is built from TRBV11-2 and TRBJ2-7, with D maybe TRBD1 (6 bases). The CDR3 covers 14 residues. Trimming stripped 2 bases from V and 3 bases from J, with 11 bases between. Germline CDR1 and CDR2: SGHAT and FQNNGV.

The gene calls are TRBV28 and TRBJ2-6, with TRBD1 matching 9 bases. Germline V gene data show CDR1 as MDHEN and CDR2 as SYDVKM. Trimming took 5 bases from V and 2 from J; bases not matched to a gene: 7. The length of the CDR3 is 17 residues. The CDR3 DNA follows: TGTGCCAGCAGTGCTACAGGGGGCGGGCCTGGGGCCAACGTCCTGACTTTC. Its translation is CASSATGGGPGANVLTF. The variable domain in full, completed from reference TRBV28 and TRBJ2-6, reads DVKVTQSSRYLVKRTGEKVFLECVQDMDHENMFWYRQDPGLGLRLIYFSYDVKMKEKGDIPEGYSVSREKKERFSLILESASTNQTSMYLCASSATGGGPGANVLTFGAGSRLTVL.

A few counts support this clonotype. The CDR3 DNA follows: TGTGCCAGTAATCACCGGGACGGTTACAATCAGCCCCAGCATTTT. It specifies CASNHRDGYNQPQHF. The genes are TRBV19 and TRBJ1-5; D might be TRBD1 (5 bases). V dropped 7 bases and J dropped 3 bases, with 16 bases sitting between them. There are 15 residues in the CDR3. In germline, CDR1 is LNHDA, CDR2 SQIVND (reference sequence).

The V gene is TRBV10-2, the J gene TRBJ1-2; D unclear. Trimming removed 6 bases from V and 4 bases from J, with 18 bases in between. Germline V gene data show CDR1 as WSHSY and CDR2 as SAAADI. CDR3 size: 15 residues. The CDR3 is CASRDSALAIYGYTF. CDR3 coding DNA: TGCGCCAGCAGAGACTCCGCCTTGGCCATCTATGGCTACACCTTC.

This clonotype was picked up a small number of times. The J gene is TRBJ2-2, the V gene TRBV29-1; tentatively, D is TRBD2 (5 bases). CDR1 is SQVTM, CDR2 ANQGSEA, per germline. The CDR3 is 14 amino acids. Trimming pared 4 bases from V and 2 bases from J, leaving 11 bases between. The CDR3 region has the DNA TGCAGCGTTGCGGGATCCTTTAACACCGGGGAGCTGTTTTTT. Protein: CSVAGSFNTGELFF.

CDR3: CASSYSTGMDIQYF. CDR3 coding DNA: TGTGCCAGCAGTTACTCGACAGGGATGGACATTCAGTACTTC. The rearrangement uses TRBV6-5 and TRBJ2-4, with TRBD1 matching 7 bases. Trimming took 0 bases from V and 8 from J; bases not matched to a gene: 4. The CDR3 totals 14 residues. CDR1 and CDR2 from the germline V gene are MNHEY and SVGAGI.

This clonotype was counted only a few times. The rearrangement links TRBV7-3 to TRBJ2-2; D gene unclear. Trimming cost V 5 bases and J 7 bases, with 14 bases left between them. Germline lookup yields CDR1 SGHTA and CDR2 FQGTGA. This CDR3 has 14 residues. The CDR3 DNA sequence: TGTGCCAGCAGCCCCCGGACCGACGGCGGGGAGCTGTTTTTT. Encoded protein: CASSPRTDGGELFF.

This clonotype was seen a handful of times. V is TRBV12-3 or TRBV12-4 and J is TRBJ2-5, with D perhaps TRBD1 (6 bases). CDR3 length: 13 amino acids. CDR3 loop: CATMGHRGGTQYF. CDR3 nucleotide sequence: TGTGCTACCATGGGACATCGAGGGGGGACCCAGTACTTC.